A selection of T cell receptor beta chains follows, all from one sample in a study of OX40 agonist ivuxolimab in advanced cancers. Only in-frame clones appear in the TCRdb table, and some are missing; sequencing was by immunoSEQ multiplex PCR. The table records roughly 56,000 clones, about 91% of them present only once. This sample comprised CD4+ or CD8+ T cells sorted from blood, obtained in a trial of the OX40 agonist ivuxolimab. The receptors were sampled from an adult with an advanced solid tumor such as melanoma, head and neck, liver or kidney cancer. Each CDR3 is given with its conserved first and last residue. A D gene is named only where the DNA matches it firmly. Only part of the rows carry a size: once, few, many, or a class if the clone is expanded.

D gene	V gene	J gene	clone size	CDR3 protein	CDR3 DNA
.	TRBV28	TRBJ2-1	.	CASRLRTANSYNEQFF	TGTGCCAGCAGACTTAGGACAGCGAACTCCTACAATGAGCAGTTCTTC
.	TRBV27	TRBJ1-2	few	CASSGTGTTDGYTF	TGTGCCAGCAGTGGGACCGGGACAACGGATGGCTACACCTTC
.	TRBV13	TRBJ1-1	.	CASSFRLEAFF	TGTGCCAGCAGCTTCAGGCTTGAAGCTTTCTTT
.	TRBV7-9	TRBJ1-1	.	CASSFGTANTEAFF	TGTGCCAGCAGCTTCGGGACGGCGAACACTGAAGCTTTCTTT
.	TRBV13	TRBJ1-4	.	CASSLDSSNEKLFF	TGTGCCAGCAGCTTGGACAGTTCTAATGAAAAACTGTTTTTT
.	TRBV4-3	TRBJ2-7	.	CASSQTATSYEQYF	TGCGCCAGCAGCCAAACGGCTACGTCCTACGAGCAGTACTTC
.	TRBV28	TRBJ2-3	.	CASSLTSTSDTQYF	TGTGCCAGCAGTCTTACTAGTACGTCAGATACGCAGTATTTT
.	TRBV16	TRBJ1-5	.	CASSSGATGNQPQHF	TGTGCCAGCAGCTCAGGGGCCACAGGCAATCAGCCCCAGCATTTT
.	TRBV19	TRBJ2-2	.	CASSNRHSTGELFF	TGTGCCAGTAGTAATAGACACAGCACCGGGGAGCTGTTTTTT
.	TRBV7-9	TRBJ1-3	.	CASRLSFDSVGNTIYF	TGTGCCAGCAGGCTTTCCTTCGATTCTGTAGGAAACACCATATATTTT
.	TRBV25-1	TRBJ1-6	.	CASSEFLQLNSPLHF	TGTGCCAGCAGTGAATTTCTACAGCTTAATTCACCCCTCCACTTT
.	TRBV4-1	TRBJ2-4	.	CASSQEGGAFNIQYF	TGCGCCAGCAGCCAAGAAGGAGGGGCATTCAACATTCAGTACTTC
TRBD1	TRBV7-9	TRBJ2-7	.	CASSSWTGYEQYF	TGTGCCAGCAGCTCTTGGACAGGTTACGAGCAGTACTTC
.	TRBV19	TRBJ2-3	.	CASSMSETDTQYF	TGTGCCAGTAGTATGTCGGAGACAGATACGCAGTATTTT
.	TRBV5-6	TRBJ2-7	.	CASSLFSAYEQYF	TGTGCCAGCAGCTTGTTTTCAGCCTACGAGCAGTACTTC
TRBD2	TRBV7-9	TRBJ2-7	.	CASTSGTRDYEQYF	TGTGCCAGCACCTCCGGGACTAGAGACTACGAGCAGTACTTC
.	TRBV4-1	TRBJ1-1	.	CASSLRGQNTEAFF	TGCGCCAGCAGCCTGAGGGGTCAGAACACTGAAGCTTTCTTT
.	TRBV14	TRBJ2-7	.	CASSQEGLGLREQYF	TGTGCCAGCAGCCAAGAGGGGTTAGGGTTACGAGAGCAGTACTTC
.	TRBV21-1	TRBJ2-1	.	CASSKEELAPAVAQFF	TGTGCCAGCAGCAAAGAAGAACTAGCGCCGGCAGTAGCGCAGTTCTTC
TRBD2	TRBV4-1	TRBJ2-1	.	CASSQVDAGANEQFF	TGCGCCAGCAGCCAAGTTGATGCGGGAGCTAATGAGCAGTTCTTC
TRBD1	TRBV5-4	TRBJ1-2	.	CASSLVQGKGYTF	TGTGCCAGCAGCTTGGTACAGGGGAAAGGCTACACCTTC
.	TRBV6-1	TRBJ2-1	.	CASSDSSVYNEQFF	TGTGCCAGCAGTGACTCTAGCGTTTACAATGAGCAGTTCTTC
.	TRBV11-2	TRBJ2-3	.	CASSSWRNPTDTQYF	TGTGCCAGCAGCTCATGGCGCAATCCGACAGATACGCAGTATTTT
.	TRBV6-5	TRBJ2-7	.	CASSYSFGNYEQYF	TGTGCCAGCAGTTACTCGTTCGGCAACTACGAGCAGTACTTC
.	TRBV28	TRBJ1-1	.	CASSLTEELMNTEAFF	TGTGCCAGCAGTTTAACGGAGGAGCTGATGAACACTGAAGCTTTCTTT
.	TRBV5-1	TRBJ1-2	.	CASSTLLGRRVTF	TGCGCCAGCAGCACCCTCTTAGGGAGGAGGGTGACCTTC
TRBD2	TRBV4-2	TRBJ2-1	.	CASSQASGSRSEQFF	TGTGCCAGCAGCCAAGCTAGCGGGAGTCGAAGTGAGCAGTTCTTC
.	TRBV7-6	TRBJ2-3	.	CASSLRPDWTDTQYF	TGTGCCAGCAGCTTAAGGCCCGACTGGACAGATACGCAGTATTTT